The 10 T cell receptor beta chains below were found in one sample sequenced in a study of neoadjuvant anti-PD-1 for oral cavity cancer. The time point was: after neoadjuvant nivolumab, at surgical resection. Generated by immunoSEQ multiplex PCR, the TCRdb table keeps only in-frame clones and is missing some. The sample yields 30,000 or so clones, about 80% seen once. This material consisted of PBMCs, taken after nivolumab (anti-PD-1) treatment. Every receptor here comes from a person aged 35-79 years with oral cavity squamous cell carcinoma.

The chain carries TRBV7-8 and TRBJ2-3; 11 bases are shared with TRBD2. The germline CDR1 and CDR2 sequences are SGHVS and FQNEAQ. The CDR3 covers 15 residues. The V and J ends lost 6 bases and 6 bases, in that order; junction bases with no gene match: 8. The CDR3 sequence is CASSLLAGAGDTQYF. CDR3 in DNA: TGTGCCAGCAGTTTACTAGCGGGGGCAGGGGATACGCAGTATTTT.

This clone was counted a few times. This chain links TRBV9 with TRBJ1-6, with 7 nucleotides matching TRBD1. From germline, CDR1 is SGDLS and CDR2 YYNGEE. CDR3 length equals 17 residues. V dropped 0 bases and J dropped 8; count of bases not matched to a gene: 11. The CDR3 DNA reads as TGTGCCAGCAGCGTAGCTACAGGGGTGGCGGCTCATTCACCCCTCCACTTT. The encoded protein is CASSVATGVAAHSPLHF.

The rearrangement links TRBV10-3 to TRBJ2-6; weak D call: TRBD2 (6 bases). The CDR3 runs 14 residues. V lost 6 bases, J lost 4 bases, and 10 bases lay in between. Germline V lookup: CDR1 ENHRY, CDR2 SYGVKD. The CDR3 sequence is CAISASGGANVLTF. The CDR3 bases are TGTGCCATCAGCGCCAGCGGGGGGGCCAACGTCCTGACTTTC.

V usage is TRBV6-5 and J usage is TRBJ1-1; weak D call: TRBD1 (5 bases). Germline values: CDR1 MNHEY, CDR2 SVGAGI. V was pared by 7 bases and J by 6 bases, with 18 bases between. The CDR3 runs 14 residues. CDR3 nucleotides: TGTGCCAGCACCGAGTTCTGGGGGGGGGCTGAAGCTTTCTTT. Amino acid sequence: CASTEFWGGAEAFF.

This chain connects TRBV5-4 to TRBJ1-1; 9 bases agree with TRBD1. This CDR3 is 14 amino acids long. The germline V gene encodes CDR1 SGHNT and CDR2 YYREEE (reference sequence). V shed 3 bases, J shed 7 bases, and the junction held 7 bases outside the gene matches. CDR3 sequence reads: CASSSQGATLEAFF. CDR3 nucleotide sequence: TGTGCCAGCAGCTCACAGGGGGCGACGCTTGAAGCTTTCTTT.

This chain links TRBV5-4 with TRBJ2-7, with TRBD1 as a possible D gene (5 bases). Trimming removed 0 bases at V and 6 bases at J, with 13 bases between. The CDR3 sequence is 14 residues long. The V gene's germline CDR1 is SGHNT and CDR2 YYREEE (reference sequence). The CDR3 spells CASSLDPGQREQYF. The CDR3 nucleotides are TGTGCCAGCAGCTTGGATCCAGGGCAGCGCGAGCAGTACTTC.

This clone was recorded a few times. The chain has TRBV4-2 and TRBJ1-5, with TRBD1 as a possible D gene (6 bases). V was clipped by 7 bases and J by 5 bases, with 12 bases between them. Germline assignment: CDR1 LGHNA and CDR2 YNFKEQ. The CDR3 covers 13 residues. The CDR3: CASTGGRDQPQHF. CDR3 nucleotide sequence: TGTGCCAGCACCGGGGGGCGAGATCAGCCCCAGCATTTT.

This clone was detected only once. The chain links TRBV29-1 to TRBJ2-3; D is undetermined. V lost 1 base and J lost 4, with 15 bases in between. This CDR3 is 15 amino acids long. Germline V gives CDR1 SQVTM, CDR2 ANQGSEA. In DNA, the CDR3 is TGCAGCGTTGAAGGGTCTTTAGTAGGTCCAGATACGCAGTATTTT. This codes for CSVEGSLVGPDTQYF.

This chain uses TRBV7-2 with TRBJ2-3; D is perhaps TRBD2 (5 bases). The V gene lost 4 bases and the J gene lost 4 bases, with 9 bases spanning the gap. The CDR3 is made up of 13 amino acids. Germline loops: CDR1 SGHTA, CDR2 FQGNSA. The CDR3 DNA reads TGTGCCAGCAGCTCTCCGGGGTCAGATACGCAGTATTTT. Amino acids: CASSSPGSDTQYF.

The chain employs TRBV19 and TRBJ1-4; D unclear. Deletions cut 4 bases from V and 5 bases from J, with 8 bases between. Germline CDR1 is LNHDA and CDR2 is SQIVND (reference sequence). The CDR3 is 13 amino acids. The CDR3 DNA reads as TGTGCCAGTAGTACCCACAGAAATGAAAAACTGTTTTTT. This encodes CASSTHRNEKLFF.